This T cell receptor (beta chain) was recorded in a study of blood T cell repertoires in COVID-19. This CDR3 is 12 amino acids long. V was trimmed by 4 bases and J by 6 bases, leaving 10 bases between them. Germline V gene data show CDR1 as GTSNPN and CDR2 as SVGIG (reference sequence). Only in-frame clones appear in the TCRdb table, and some are missing; sequencing was by immunoSEQ multiplex PCR. The table shows tens of thousands of clones, with around 86% occurring only once. The receptor comes from a human donor in a cohort sampled during active COVID-19. The sequenced sample consisted of peripheral blood. The chain carries TRBV30 and TRBJ2-1; D gene ambiguous. The CDR3 DNA is TGTGCCTGGATACCGAGGCCCAATGAGCAGTTCTTC. It translates to CAWIPRPNEQFF.